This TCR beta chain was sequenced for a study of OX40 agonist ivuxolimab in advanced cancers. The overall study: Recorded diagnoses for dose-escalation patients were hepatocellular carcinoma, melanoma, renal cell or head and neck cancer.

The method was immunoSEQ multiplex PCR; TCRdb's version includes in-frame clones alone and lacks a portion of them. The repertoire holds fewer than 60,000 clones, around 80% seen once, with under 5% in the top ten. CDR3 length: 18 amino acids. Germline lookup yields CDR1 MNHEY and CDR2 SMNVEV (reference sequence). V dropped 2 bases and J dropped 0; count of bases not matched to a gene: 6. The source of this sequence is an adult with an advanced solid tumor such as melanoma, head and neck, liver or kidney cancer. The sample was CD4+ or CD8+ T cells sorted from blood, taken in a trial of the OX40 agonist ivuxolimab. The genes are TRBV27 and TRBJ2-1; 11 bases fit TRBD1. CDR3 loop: CASSLGTGGRSSYNEQFF. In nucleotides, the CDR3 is TGTGCCAGCAGTTTAGGGACAGGGGGGAGGAGCTCCTACAATGAGCAGTTCTTC.